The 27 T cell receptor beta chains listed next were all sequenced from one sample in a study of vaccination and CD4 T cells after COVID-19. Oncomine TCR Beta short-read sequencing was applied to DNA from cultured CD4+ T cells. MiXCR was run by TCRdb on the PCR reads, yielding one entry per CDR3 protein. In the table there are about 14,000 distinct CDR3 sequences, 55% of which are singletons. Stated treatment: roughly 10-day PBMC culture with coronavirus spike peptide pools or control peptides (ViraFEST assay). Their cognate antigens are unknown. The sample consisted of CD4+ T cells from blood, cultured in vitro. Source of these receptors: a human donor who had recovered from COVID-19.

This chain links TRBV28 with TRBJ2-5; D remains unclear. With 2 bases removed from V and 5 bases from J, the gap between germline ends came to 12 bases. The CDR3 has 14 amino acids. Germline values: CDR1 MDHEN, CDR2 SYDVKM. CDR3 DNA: TGTGCCAGCAGTTTAGTAGGCGTGAGTGAGACCCAGTACTTC. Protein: CASSLVGVSETQYF.

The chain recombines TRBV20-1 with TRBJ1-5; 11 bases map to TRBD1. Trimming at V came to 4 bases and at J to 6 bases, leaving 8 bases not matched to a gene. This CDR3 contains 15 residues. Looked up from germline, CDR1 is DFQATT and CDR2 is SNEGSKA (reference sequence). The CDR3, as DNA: TGCAGTGCTATAAGGACAGGGGGCTTCGTTCAGCCCCAGCATTTT. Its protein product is CSAIRTGGFVQPQHF.

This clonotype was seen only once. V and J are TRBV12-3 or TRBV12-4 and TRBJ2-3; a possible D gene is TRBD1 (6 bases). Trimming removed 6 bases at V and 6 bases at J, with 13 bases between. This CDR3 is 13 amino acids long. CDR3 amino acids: CASRTTGLDTQYF. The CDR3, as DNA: TGTGCCAGCAGAACTACAGGGTTGGATACGCAGTATTTT.

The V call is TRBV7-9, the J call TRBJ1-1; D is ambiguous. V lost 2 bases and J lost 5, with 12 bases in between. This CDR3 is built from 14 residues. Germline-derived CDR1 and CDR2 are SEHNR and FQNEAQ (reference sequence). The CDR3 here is CASSLTLGGTEAFF. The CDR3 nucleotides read TGTGCCAGCAGCTTAACGCTTGGAGGGACTGAAGCTTTCTTT.

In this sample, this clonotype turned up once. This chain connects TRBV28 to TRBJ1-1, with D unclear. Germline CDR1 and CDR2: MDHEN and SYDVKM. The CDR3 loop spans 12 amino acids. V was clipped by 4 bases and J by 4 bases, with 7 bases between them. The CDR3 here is CASSSQFTEAFF. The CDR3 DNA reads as TGTGCCAGCAGTTCACAGTTCACTGAAGCTTTCTTT.

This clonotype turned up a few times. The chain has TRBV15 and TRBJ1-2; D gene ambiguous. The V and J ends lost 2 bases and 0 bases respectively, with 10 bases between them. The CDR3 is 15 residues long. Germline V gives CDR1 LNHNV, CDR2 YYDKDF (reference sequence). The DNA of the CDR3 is TGTGCCACCAGCAGACTCTTGTCGACTAACTATGGCTACACCTTC. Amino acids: CATSRLLSTNYGYTF.

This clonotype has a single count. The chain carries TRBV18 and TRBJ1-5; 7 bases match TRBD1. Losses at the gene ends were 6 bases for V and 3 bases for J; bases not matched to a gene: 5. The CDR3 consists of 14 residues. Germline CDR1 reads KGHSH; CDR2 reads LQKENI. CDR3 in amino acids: CASSYGTDNQPQHF. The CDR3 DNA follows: TGTGCCAGCTCGTACGGGACAGACAATCAGCCCCAGCATTTT.

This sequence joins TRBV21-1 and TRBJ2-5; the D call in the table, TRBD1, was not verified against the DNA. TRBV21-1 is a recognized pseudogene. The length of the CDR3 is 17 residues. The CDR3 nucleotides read TGTGCCAGCGCTACAAGAAAGGGGGAAGGATACGGAGAGACCCAGTACTTC. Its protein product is CASATRKGEGYGETQYF.

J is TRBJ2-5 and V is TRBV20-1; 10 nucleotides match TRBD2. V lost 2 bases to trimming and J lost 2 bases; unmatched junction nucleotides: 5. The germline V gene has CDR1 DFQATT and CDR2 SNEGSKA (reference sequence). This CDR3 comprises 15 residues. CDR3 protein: CSARPWTSGQETQYF. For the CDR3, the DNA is TGCAGTGCTAGACCCTGGACTAGCGGTCAAGAGACCCAGTACTTC.

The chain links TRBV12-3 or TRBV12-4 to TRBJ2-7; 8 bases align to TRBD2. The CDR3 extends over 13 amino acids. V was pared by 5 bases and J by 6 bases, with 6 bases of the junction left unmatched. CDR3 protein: CASSLSGSREQYF. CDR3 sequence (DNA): TGTGCCAGCAGTCTAAGCGGGAGCCGCGAGCAGTACTTC.

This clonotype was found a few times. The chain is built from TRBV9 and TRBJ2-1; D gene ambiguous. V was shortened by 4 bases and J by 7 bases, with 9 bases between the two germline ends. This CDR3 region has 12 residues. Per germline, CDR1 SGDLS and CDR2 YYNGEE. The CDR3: CASSPALNEQFF. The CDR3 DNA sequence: TGTGCCAGCAGCCCTGCCTTAAATGAGCAGTTCTTC.

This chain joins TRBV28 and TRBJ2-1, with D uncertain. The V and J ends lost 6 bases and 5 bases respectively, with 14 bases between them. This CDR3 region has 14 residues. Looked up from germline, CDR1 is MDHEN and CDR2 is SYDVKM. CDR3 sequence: CASRSLSGNNEQFF. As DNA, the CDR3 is TGTGCCAGCAGGTCTCTTTCGGGCAACAATGAGCAGTTCTTC.

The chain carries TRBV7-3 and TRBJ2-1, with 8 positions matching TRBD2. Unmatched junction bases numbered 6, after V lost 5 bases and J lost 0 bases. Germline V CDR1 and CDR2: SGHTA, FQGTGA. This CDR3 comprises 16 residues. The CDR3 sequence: CASSTFSGISYNEQFF. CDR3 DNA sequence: TGTGCCAGCAGCACTTTTAGCGGGATCTCCTACAATGAGCAGTTCTTC.

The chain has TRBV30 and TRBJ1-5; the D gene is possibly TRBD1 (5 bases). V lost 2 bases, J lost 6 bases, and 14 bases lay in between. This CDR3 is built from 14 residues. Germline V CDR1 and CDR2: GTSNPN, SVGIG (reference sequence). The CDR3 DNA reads TGTGCCTGGAGTTCACCCAGGGCGACTCAGCCCCAGCATTTT. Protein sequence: CAWSSPRATQPQHF.

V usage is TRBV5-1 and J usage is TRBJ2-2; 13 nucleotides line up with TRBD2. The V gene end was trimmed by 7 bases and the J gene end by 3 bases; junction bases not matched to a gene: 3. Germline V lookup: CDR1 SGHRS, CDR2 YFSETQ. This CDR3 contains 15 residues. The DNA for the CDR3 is TGCGCCAGCGGTACTAGCGGGAGGGACACCGGGGAGCTGTTTTTT. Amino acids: CASGTSGRDTGELFF.

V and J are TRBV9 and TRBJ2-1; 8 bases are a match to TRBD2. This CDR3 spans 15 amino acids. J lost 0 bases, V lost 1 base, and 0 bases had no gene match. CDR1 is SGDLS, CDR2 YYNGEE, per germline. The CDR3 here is CASSVTSGSYNEQFF. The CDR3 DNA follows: TGTGCCAGCAGCGTAACTAGCGGCTCCTACAATGAGCAGTTCTTC.

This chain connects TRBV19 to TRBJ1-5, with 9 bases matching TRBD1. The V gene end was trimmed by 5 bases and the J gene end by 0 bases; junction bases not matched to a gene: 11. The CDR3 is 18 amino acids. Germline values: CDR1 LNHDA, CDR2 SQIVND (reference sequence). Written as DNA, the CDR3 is TGTGCCAGTAGTGTCAAAACCGGGACAGGGTCTAGCAATCAGCCCCAGCATTTT. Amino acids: CASSVKTGTGSSNQPQHF.

The CDR3 spells CASSPIESHTEAFF. Here the CDR3 DNA reads TGTGCCAGCAGCCCTATCGAGAGTCACACTGAAGCTTTCTTT. The gene calls are TRBV6-2 or TRBV6-3 and TRBJ1-1; D is unclear. The germline V gene has CDR1 MNHEY and CDR2 SVGEGT. The CDR3 runs 14 residues. Trimming removed 6 bases from V and 3 bases from J, with 14 bases in between.

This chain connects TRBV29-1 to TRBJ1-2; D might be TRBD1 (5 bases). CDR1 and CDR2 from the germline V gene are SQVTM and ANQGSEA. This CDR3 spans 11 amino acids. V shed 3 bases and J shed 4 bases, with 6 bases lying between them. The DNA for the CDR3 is TGCAGCGTTGAGACAGCCTATGGCTACACCTTC. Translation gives CSVETAYGYTF.

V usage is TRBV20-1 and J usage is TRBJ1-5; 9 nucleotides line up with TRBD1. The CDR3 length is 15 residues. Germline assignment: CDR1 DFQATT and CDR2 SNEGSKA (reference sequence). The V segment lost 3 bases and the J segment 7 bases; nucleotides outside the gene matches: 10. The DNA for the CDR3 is TGCAGTGCTAGCAGAGGACAGGGGATCAGGCAGCCCCAGCATTTT. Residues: CSASRGQGIRQPQHF.

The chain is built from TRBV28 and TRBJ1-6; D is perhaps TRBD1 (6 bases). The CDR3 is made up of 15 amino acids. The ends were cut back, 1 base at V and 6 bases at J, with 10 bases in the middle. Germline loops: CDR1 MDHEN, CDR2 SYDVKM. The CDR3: CASSLFGRGNSPLHF. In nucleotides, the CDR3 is TGTGCCAGCAGTTTATTTGGCAGGGGTAATTCACCCCTCCACTTT.

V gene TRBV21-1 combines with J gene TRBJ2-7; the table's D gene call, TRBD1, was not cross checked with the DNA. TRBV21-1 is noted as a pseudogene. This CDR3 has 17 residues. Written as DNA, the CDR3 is TGTGCCAGCAGCAAAGTAAGGATAGGGCGCCGGGGCCACGAGCAGTACTTC. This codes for CASSKVRIGRRGHEQYF.

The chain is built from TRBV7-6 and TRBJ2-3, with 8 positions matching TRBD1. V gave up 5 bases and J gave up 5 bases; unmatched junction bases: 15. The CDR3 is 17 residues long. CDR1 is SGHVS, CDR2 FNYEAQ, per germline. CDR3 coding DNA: TGTGCCAGCAGCCCCCGACAGGGGATATTTTGGTTAGATACGCAGTATTTT. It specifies CASSPRQGIFWLDTQYF.

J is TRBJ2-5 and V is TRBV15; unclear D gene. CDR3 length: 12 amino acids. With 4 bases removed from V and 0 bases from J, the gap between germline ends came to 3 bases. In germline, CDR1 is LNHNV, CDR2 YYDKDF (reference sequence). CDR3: CATSKNQETQYF. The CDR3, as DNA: TGTGCCACCAGCAAAAACCAAGAGACCCAGTACTTC.

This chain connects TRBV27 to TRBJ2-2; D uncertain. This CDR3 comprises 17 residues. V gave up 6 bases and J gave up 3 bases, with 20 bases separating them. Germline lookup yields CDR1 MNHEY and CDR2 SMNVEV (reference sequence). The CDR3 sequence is CASRQLQWQKHTGELFF. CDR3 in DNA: TGTGCCAGCAGACAACTTCAGTGGCAGAAGCACACCGGGGAGCTGTTTTTT.

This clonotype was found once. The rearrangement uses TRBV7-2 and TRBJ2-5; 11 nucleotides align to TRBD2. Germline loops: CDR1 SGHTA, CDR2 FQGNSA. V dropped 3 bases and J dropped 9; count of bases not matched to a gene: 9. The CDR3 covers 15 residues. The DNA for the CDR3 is TGTGCCAGCAGCTTTACTAGCGGGAGTATGCCGGCCCAGTACTTC. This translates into CASSFTSGSMPAQYF.

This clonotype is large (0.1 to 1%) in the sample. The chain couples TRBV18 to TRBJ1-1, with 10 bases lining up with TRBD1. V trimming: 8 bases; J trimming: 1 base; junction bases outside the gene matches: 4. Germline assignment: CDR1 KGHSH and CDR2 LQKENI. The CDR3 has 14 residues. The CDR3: CASTGTGANTEAFF. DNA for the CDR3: TGTGCCAGCACCGGGACAGGGGCGAACACTGAAGCTTTCTTT. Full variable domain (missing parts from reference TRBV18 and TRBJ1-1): NAGVMQNPRHLVRRRGQEARLRCSPMKGHSHVYWYRQLPEEGLKFMVYLQKENIIDESGMPKERFSAEFPKEGPSILRIQQVVRGDSAAYFCASTGTGANTEAFFGQGTRLTVV.